The rows below give T cell receptor beta chains drawn from one sample of a study of fetal regulatory T cell absence and autoimmunity. Assay: immunoSEQ multiplex PCR; the TCRdb copy retains only in-frame clones and omits some. The repertoire holds about 95,000 clones, with roughly 70% as singletons. The sequenced sample was pancreas tissue. The receptors come from a male donor with IPEX syndrome. Both conserved end residues are part of each CDR3. A D gene is named only where the DNA matches it firmly. Clone size, where shown, is once, few, many, or a class for clones that have expanded.

V: TRBV27
J: TRBJ2-1
D: -
size: -
DNA: TGTGCCAGCAGCCGTCGCGGGCTGAGCTCCTACAATGAGCAGTTCTTC
CDR3: CASSRRGLSSYNEQFF

V: TRBV6-1
J: TRBJ1-5
D: TRBD1
size: -
DNA: TGTGCCAGCAGTGACCGACCGGGACAGGGGGAGCATTTT
CDR3: CASSDRPGQGEHF

V: TRBV6-5
J: TRBJ2-3
D: TRBD1
size: -
DNA: TGTGCCAGCAGTTACTCGGCAGGGGGCGCAGATACGCAGTATTTT
CDR3: CASSYSAGGADTQYF

V: TRBV5-1
J: TRBJ2-2
D: TRBD1
size: -
DNA: TGCGCCAGCAGCGTTAACCGGGACAGGACTACCGGGGAGCTGTTTTTT
CDR3: CASSVNRDRTTGELFF

V: TRBV11-3
J: TRBJ2-5
D: -
size: -
DNA: TGTGCCAGCAGCTTCGCCGGGACGGCGTACCAAGAGACCCAGTACTTC
CDR3: CASSFAGTAYQETQYF

V: TRBV27
J: TRBJ1-2
D: TRBD1
size: -
DNA: TGTGCCAGCAGTCCCATCCTAGACAGGGAGCCACCCATTGGCTACACCTTC
CDR3: CASSPILDREPPIGYTF

V: TRBV18
J: TRBJ1-5
D: -
size: few
DNA: TGTGCCACCACCCGGGGGTGGAATCAGCCCCAGCATTTT
CDR3: CATTRGWNQPQHF

V: TRBV30
J: TRBJ1-1
D: -
size: once
DNA: TGTGCCTGGAGTGTACGTCGGTTGAACACTGAAGCTTTCTTT
CDR3: CAWSVRRLNTEAFF

V: TRBV5-4
J: TRBJ1-5
D: -
size: -
DNA: TGTGCCAGCAGCTCAGGGCCCCATCAGCCCCAGCATTTT
CDR3: CASSSGPHQPQHF

V: TRBV6-6
J: TRBJ1-1
D: -
size: -
DNA: TGTGCCAGCAGTTACTCTCGGGGTGGGGGCACTGAAGCTTTCTTT
CDR3: CASSYSRGGGTEAFF

V: TRBV6-4
J: TRBJ2-6
D: -
size: -
DNA: TGTGCCAGCACCGGGGAGGTCCTCCTCTCTGGGGCCAACGTCCTGACTTTC
CDR3: CASTGEVLLSGANVLTF

V: TRBV6-6
J: TRBJ1-1
D: TRBD1
size: few
DNA: TGTGCCAGCAGTCGACAGGGAGGGACTGAAGCTTTCTTT
CDR3: CASSRQGGTEAFF

V: TRBV5-1
J: TRBJ2-7
D: -
size: few
DNA: TGCGCCAGCAGCTTGGGAAACTCCTACGAGCAGTACTTC
CDR3: CASSLGNSYEQYF

V: TRBV30
J: TRBJ2-5
D: -
size: -
DNA: TGTGCCTGGAGTCTGGGGGGGCGGTTGGAGACCCAGTACTTC
CDR3: CAWSLGGRLETQYF

V: TRBV12-5
J: TRBJ2-7
D: TRBD2
size: once
DNA: TGTGCTAGTGGTCTCCGGGCTAGCGGGGGTCCCGCCGAGCAGTACTTC
CDR3: CASGLRASGGPAEQYF

V: TRBV5-6
J: TRBJ2-7
D: TRBD1
size: -
DNA: TGTGCCAGCAGCTTAGGACAGGGGGCTTACGAGCAGTACTTC
CDR3: CASSLGQGAYEQYF

V: TRBV1
J: TRBJ2-1
D: -
size: -
DNA: TGCACCAGCAGCCACAGAATAGGGTTTGATGAGCAGTTCTTC
CDR3: CTSSHRIGFDEQFF

V: TRBV5-1
J: TRBJ2-1
D: TRBD2
size: -
DNA: TGCGCCAGCAGCACCGGGACTAGCGGCAATGAGCAGTTCTTC
CDR3: CASSTGTSGNEQFF

V: TRBV5-4
J: TRBJ2-5
D: -
size: -
DNA: TGTGCCAGCAGCCGGGTCCAAGAGACCCAGTACTTC
CDR3: CASSRVQETQYF

V: TRBV25-1
J: TRBJ2-1
D: -
size: few
DNA: TGTGCCAGCAGTGGGGGAAATGAGCAGTTCTTC
CDR3: CASSGGNEQFF

V: TRBV4-3
J: TRBJ2-7
D: -
size: -
DNA: TGCGCCAGCAGCCAAGGACTGGGCTACGAGCAGTACTTC
CDR3: CASSQGLGYEQYF

V: TRBV2
J: TRBJ1-2
D: -
size: few
DNA: TGTGCCAGCAGAGGGACGGAAGCTAACTATGGCTACACCTTC
CDR3: CASRGTEANYGYTF

V: TRBV7-2
J: TRBJ2-7
D: -
size: few
DNA: TGTGCCAGCAGCAGAACAGGGTATTACGAGCAGTACTTC
CDR3: CASSRTGYYEQYF

V: TRBV18
J: TRBJ2-7
D: -
size: -
DNA: TGTGCCAGCTCACCACTTATCGATTCCCAGAGCGAGCAGTACTTC
CDR3: CASSPLIDSQSEQYF

V: TRBV5-4
J: TRBJ2-1
D: TRBD2
size: -
DNA: TGTGCCAGCAGCAAACTAGCGGGGGACTACAATGAGCAGTTCTTC
CDR3: CASSKLAGDYNEQFF

V: TRBV7-6
J: TRBJ1-5
D: TRBD1
size: -
DNA: TGTGCCAGCAGCCCAGGGGGCGGTCAGCCCCAGCATTTT
CDR3: CASSPGGGQPQHF

V: TRBV10-3
J: TRBJ2-7
D: -
size: few
DNA: TGTGCCATCAGTGAGACAACCTACGAGCAGTACTTC
CDR3: CAISETTYEQYF

V: TRBV4-1
J: TRBJ2-3
D: -
size: -
DNA: TGCGCCAGCAGCTACATAGGGACCGGCCTACATTTT
CDR3: CASSYIGTGLHF

V: TRBV6-5
J: TRBJ2-1
D: TRBD1
size: -
DNA: TGTGCCAGCAGTATGGGACAGCCCTCCTACAATGAGCAGTTCTTC
CDR3: CASSMGQPSYNEQFF

V: TRBV7-9
J: TRBJ1-5
D: -
size: -
DNA: TGTGCCAGCAGCTTTGAAGACGTACATCAGCCCCAGCATTTT
CDR3: CASSFEDVHQPQHF

V: TRBV10-2
J: TRBJ1-2
D: -
size: -
DNA: TGCGCCAGCAGTGAGGCAGTTAACTATGGCTACACCTTC
CDR3: CASSEAVNYGYTF

V: TRBV4-1
J: TRBJ2-7
D: -
size: -
DNA: TGCGCCAGCAGCCAATCGGGCACCACCTACGAGCAGTACTTC
CDR3: CASSQSGTTYEQYF

V: TRBV9
J: TRBJ2-3
D: -
size: -
DNA: TGTGCCAGCAGCGTTTGGGGCCAGTGGGTTGGAACAGATACGCAGTATTTT
CDR3: CASSVWGQWVGTDTQYF

V: TRBV29-1
J: TRBJ1-3
D: -
size: -
DNA: TGCAGCGTAAAGGGGCGCCTTTCTGGAAACACCATATATTTT
CDR3: CSVKGRLSGNTIYF

V: TRBV13
J: TRBJ1-1
D: TRBD1
size: -
DNA: TGTGCCAGCAGCTCTTCCGGGACAGGGGTTTACACTGAAGCTTTCTTT
CDR3: CASSSSGTGVYTEAFF

V: TRBV5-5
J: TRBJ2-7
D: TRBD2
size: few
DNA: TGTGCCAGCAGCCTGCGACTAGCGGGAGGCGAGCAGTACTTC
CDR3: CASSLRLAGGEQYF

V: TRBV10-1
J: TRBJ2-1
D: -
size: -
DNA: TGCGCCAGCAGTGCGAACGGGAGCTCCTACAATGAGCAGTTCTTC
CDR3: CASSANGSSYNEQFF

V: TRBV6-1
J: TRBJ2-7
D: TRBD2
size: -
DNA: TGTGCCAGCAGCATACTAGCGGGGGCTCCATACGAGCAGTACTTC
CDR3: CASSILAGAPYEQYF

V: TRBV5-4
J: TRBJ1-2
D: TRBD1
size: -
DNA: TGTGCCAGCAGCTTGCCCGACAGGGCTAACTATGGCTACACCTTC
CDR3: CASSLPDRANYGYTF

V: TRBV4-3
J: TRBJ1-4
D: -
size: -
DNA: TGCGCCAGCAGCCAAGATGCTTGGAGGGCAAGGCTGTTTTTT
CDR3: CASSQDAWRARLFF

V: TRBV27
J: TRBJ2-2
D: TRBD2
size: -
DNA: TGTGCCAGCAGTCCGGGGGTAGCGGGGGACCGTGGCACCGGGGAGCTGTTTTTT
CDR3: CASSPGVAGDRGTGELFF

V: TRBV9
J: TRBJ2-1
D: -
size: once
DNA: TGTGCCAGCAGCGTAGTTAATGCCCCCTACAATGAGCAGTTCTTC
CDR3: CASSVVNAPYNEQFF

V: TRBV30
J: TRBJ2-7
D: TRBD1
size: few
DNA: TGTGCCTGGAGAGACAGGGGGGCCCTCGCCTACGAGCAGTACTTC
CDR3: CAWRDRGALAYEQYF

V: TRBV19
J: TRBJ1-5
D: -
size: -
DNA: TGTGCCAGTAGTATAGGAGGGGTTTCGGGCAATCAGCCCCAGCATTTT
CDR3: CASSIGGVSGNQPQHF

V: TRBV19
J: TRBJ2-4
D: -
size: few
DNA: TGTGCCAGTAGACAGGGAAACATTCAGTACTTC
CDR3: CASRQGNIQYF

V: TRBV18
J: TRBJ1-1
D: -
size: -
DNA: TGTGCCAGCTCACCTTCCGGGACACCGAACACTGAAGCTTTCTTT
CDR3: CASSPSGTPNTEAFF

V: TRBV4-1
J: TRBJ1-3
D: -
size: -
DNA: TGCGCCAGCAGCCAACAGGCGCGTAACACCATATATTTT
CDR3: CASSQQARNTIYF

V: TRBV7-8
J: TRBJ2-2
D: TRBD1
size: -
DNA: TGTGCCAGCAGGATAGGGGGCGTGAACACCGGGGAGCTGTTTTTT
CDR3: CASRIGGVNTGELFF

V: TRBV11-3
J: TRBJ2-1
D: TRBD2
size: once
DNA: TGTGCCAGCAGTCAGCGAGGGACTAGGGGCAATGAGCAGTTCTTC
CDR3: CASSQRGTRGNEQFF

V: TRBV6-4
J: TRBJ1-6
D: -
size: few
DNA: TGTGCCAGCAGTGGGGACGGAAATTCACCCCTCCACTTT
CDR3: CASSGDGNSPLHF

V: TRBV19
J: TRBJ2-1
D: -
size: -
DNA: TGTGCCAGTAGTATTCTGAGGAATGAGCAGTTCTTC
CDR3: CASSILRNEQFF

V: TRBV30
J: TRBJ2-5
D: TRBD1
size: once
DNA: TGTGCTCGGACAGGGGCCAACCAAGAGACCCAGTACTTC
CDR3: CARTGANQETQYF

V: TRBV2
J: TRBJ2-5
D: TRBD2
size: -
DNA: TGTGCCATCCTTAGCGGGGGTCAAGAGACCCAGTACTTC
CDR3: CAILSGGQETQYF

V: TRBV14
J: TRBJ2-7
D: -
size: -
DNA: TGTGCCAGCAGCCAGGAGGGGCTTCCGAAGACGTACTTC
CDR3: CASSQEGLPKTYF

V: TRBV19
J: TRBJ2-7
D: -
size: -
DNA: TGTGCCAGTAGTTGGGGTTACGAGCAGTACTTC
CDR3: CASSWGYEQYF